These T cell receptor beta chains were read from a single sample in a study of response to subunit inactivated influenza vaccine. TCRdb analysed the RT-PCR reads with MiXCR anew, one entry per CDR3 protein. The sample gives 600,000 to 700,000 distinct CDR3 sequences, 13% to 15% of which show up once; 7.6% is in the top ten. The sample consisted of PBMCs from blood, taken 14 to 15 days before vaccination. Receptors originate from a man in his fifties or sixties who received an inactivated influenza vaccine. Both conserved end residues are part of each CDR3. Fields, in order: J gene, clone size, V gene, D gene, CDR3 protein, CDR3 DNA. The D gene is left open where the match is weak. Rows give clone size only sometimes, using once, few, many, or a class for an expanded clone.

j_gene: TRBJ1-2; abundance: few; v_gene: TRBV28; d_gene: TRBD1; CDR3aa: CASSYRGLSGYTF; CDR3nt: TGTGCCAGCAGTTACAGGGGTTTGAGTGGCTACACCTTC
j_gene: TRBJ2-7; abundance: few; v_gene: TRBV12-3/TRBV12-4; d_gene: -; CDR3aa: CASSLNRVVDEQYF; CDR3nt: TGTGCCAGCAGTTTAAACAGGGTGGTCGACGAGCAGTACTTC
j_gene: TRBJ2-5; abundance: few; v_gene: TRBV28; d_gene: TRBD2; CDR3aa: CASSFRGGVKTQYF; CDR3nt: TGTGCCAGCAGTTTTCGGGGGGGCGTGAAGACCCAGTACTTC
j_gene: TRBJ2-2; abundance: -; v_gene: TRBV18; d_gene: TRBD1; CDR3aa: CASSPIRDRRNTGELFF; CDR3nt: TGTGCCAGCTCACCGATCCGGGACAGAAGGAACACCGGGGAGCTGTTTTTT
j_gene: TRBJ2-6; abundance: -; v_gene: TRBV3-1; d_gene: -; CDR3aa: CASSHWDRANVLTF; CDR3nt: TGTGCCAGCAGCCACTGGGACAGGGCCAACGTCCTGACTTTC
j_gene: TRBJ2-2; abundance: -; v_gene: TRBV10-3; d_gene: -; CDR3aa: CAISEFSTGELFF; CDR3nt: TGTGCCATCAGTGAATTTTCCACCGGGGAGCTGTTTTTT
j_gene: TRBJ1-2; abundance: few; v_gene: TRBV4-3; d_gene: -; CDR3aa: CASSQDAVGGGGYTF; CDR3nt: TGCGCCAGCAGCCAAGATGCGGTAGGGGGTGGTGGCTACACCTTC
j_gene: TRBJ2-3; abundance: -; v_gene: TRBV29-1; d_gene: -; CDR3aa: CSSRAPDTQYF; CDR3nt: TGCAGTTCTCGGGCCCCAGATACGCAGTATTTT
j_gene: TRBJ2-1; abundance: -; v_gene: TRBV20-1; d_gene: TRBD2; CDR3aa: CSAITGTSLNEQFF; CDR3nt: TGCAGTGCCATAACCGGGACTAGCTTAAATGAGCAGTTCTTC
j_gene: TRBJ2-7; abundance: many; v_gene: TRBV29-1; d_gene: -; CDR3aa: CSVLGGLFSYEQYF; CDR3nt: TGCAGCGTCCTAGGGGGGTTATTCTCCTACGAGCAGTACTTC
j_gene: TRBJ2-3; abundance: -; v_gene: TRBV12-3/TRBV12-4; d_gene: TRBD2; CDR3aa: CASSWFGGRTDTQYF; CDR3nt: TGTGCCAGCAGTTGGTTCGGCGGGAGGACAGATACGCAGTATTTT
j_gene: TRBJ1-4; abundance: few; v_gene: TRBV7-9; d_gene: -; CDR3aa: CASSSTPAANEKLFF; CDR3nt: TGTGCCAGCAGCTCTACCCCCGCGGCTAATGAAAAACTGTTTTTT
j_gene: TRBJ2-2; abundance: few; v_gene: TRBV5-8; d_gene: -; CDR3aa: CASSSQTGSGELFF; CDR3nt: TGTGCCAGCAGCTCGCAAACAGGCTCCGGGGAGCTGTTTTTT
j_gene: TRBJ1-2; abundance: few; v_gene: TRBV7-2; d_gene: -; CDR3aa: CASSSPPMGSGYTF; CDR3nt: TGTGCCAGCAGCTCCCCTCCTATGGGGAGTGGCTACACCTTC
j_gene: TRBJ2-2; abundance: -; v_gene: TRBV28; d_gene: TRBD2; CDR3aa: CASSPRVAGYTGELFF; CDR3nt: TGTGCCAGCAGTCCCCGGGTAGCGGGATACACCGGGGAGCTGTTTTTT
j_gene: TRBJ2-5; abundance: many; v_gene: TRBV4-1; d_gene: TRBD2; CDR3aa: CASSQTGTSEETQYF; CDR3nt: TGCGCCAGCAGCCAGACCGGGACTAGCGAAGAGACCCAGTACTTC
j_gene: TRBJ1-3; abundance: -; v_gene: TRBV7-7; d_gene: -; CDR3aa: CASSAGTPGNTIYF; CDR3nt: TGTGCTAGCAGCGCCGGGACACCCGGAAACACCATATATTTT
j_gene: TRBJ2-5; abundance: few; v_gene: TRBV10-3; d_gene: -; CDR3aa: CAIGGDRTETQYF; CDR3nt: TGTGCCATCGGGGGAGATCGAACGGAGACCCAGTACTTC
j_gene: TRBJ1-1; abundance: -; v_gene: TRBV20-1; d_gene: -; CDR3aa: CSAHGLKNTEAFF; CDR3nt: TGCAGTGCTCACGGACTCAAGAACACTGAAGCTTTCTTT
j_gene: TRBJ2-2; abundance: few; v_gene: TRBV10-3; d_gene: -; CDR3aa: CAIRRDGELFF; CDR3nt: TGTGCCATCAGAAGGGACGGGGAGCTGTTTTTT
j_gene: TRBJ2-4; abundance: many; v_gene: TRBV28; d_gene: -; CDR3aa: CASSSQGAKNIQYF; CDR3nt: TGTGCCAGCAGTTCACAGGGAGCCAAAAACATTCAGTACTTC
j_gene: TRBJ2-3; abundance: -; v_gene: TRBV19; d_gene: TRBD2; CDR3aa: CASKGLAEGADTQYF; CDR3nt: TGTGCCAGTAAGGGACTAGCAGAGGGGGCAGATACGCAGTATTTT
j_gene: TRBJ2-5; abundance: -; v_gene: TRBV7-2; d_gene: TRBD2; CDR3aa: CASSLGGTSRTQYF; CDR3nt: TGTGCCAGCAGCTTAGGCGGGACTAGCCGGACCCAGTACTTC
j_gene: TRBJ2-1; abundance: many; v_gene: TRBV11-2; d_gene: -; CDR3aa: CASREQSWNEQFF; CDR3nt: TGTGCCAGCAGGGAGCAATCTTGGAATGAGCAGTTCTTC
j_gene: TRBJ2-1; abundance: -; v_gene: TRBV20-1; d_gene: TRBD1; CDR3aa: CSASEAGTGIHEQFF; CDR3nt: TGCAGTGCTAGCGAGGCCGGGACAGGGATCCATGAGCAGTTCTTC
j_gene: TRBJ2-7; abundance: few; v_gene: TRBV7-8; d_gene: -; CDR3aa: CASRLATGEQYF; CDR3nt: TGTGCCAGCCGGCTAGCCACGGGCGAGCAGTACTTC
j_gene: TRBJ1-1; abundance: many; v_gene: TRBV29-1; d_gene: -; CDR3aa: CSVGHENTEAFF; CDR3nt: TGCAGCGTTGGACACGAGAACACTGAAGCTTTCTTT
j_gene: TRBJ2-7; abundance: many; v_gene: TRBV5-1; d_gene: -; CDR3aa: CASKDGAYEQYF; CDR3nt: TGCGCCAGCAAGGACGGGGCCTACGAGCAGTACTTC
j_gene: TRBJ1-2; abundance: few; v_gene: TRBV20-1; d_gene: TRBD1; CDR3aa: CSASDRGGYGYTF; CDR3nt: TGCAGTGCTTCGGACAGGGGAGGCTATGGCTACACCTTC
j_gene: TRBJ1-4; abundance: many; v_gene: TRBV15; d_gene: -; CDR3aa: CATSRPSEGGSAKLFF; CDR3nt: TGTGCCACCAGCAGACCCTCGGAGGGGGGTTCGGCGAAACTGTTTTTT
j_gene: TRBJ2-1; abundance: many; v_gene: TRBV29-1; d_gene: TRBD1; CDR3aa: CSVEARDRGRNEQFF; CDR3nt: TGCAGCGTTGAGGCGAGGGACAGGGGGCGGAATGAGCAGTTCTTC
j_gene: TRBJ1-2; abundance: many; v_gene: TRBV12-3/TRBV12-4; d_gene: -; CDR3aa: CASSRRGGDHGYTF; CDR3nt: TGTGCCAGCAGTCGCCGGGGGGGCGACCATGGCTACACCTTC
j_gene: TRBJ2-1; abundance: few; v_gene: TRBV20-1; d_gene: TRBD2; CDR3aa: CSASTASGRDEQFF; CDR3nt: TGCAGTGCTAGTACGGCTAGCGGGAGGGATGAGCAGTTCTTC
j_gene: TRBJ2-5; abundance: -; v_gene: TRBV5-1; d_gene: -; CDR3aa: CASSLSGTKETQYF; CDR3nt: TGCGCCAGCAGCTTGTCGGGGACCAAAGAGACCCAGTACTTC
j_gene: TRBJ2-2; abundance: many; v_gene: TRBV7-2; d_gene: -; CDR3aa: CASSLSGPGELFF; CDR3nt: TGTGCCAGCAGCTTATCGGGGCCCGGGGAGCTGTTTTTT
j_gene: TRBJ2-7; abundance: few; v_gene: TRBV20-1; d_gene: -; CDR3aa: CSADTGTTNIHEQYF; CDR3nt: TGCAGTGCTGACACCGGGACCACCAATATCCACGAGCAGTACTTC
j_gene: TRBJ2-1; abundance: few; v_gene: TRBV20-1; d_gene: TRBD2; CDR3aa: CSARDPQRGVTNEQFF; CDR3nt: TGCAGTGCTAGAGATCCCCAGCGGGGGGTAACCAATGAGCAGTTCTTC
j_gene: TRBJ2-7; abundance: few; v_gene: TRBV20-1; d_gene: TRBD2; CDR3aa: CSARDGTSASYEQYF; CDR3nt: TGCAGTGCTAGAGATGGGACTAGCGCCTCCTACGAGCAGTACTTC
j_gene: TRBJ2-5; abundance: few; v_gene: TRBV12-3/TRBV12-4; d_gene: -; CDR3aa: CASSFGRGVETQYF; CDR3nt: TGTGCCAGCAGTTTCGGGCGTGGGGTTGAGACCCAGTACTTC
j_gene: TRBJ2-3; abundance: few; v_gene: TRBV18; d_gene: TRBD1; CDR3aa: CASSPVTGATDTQYF; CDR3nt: TGTGCCAGCTCACCAGTTACAGGGGCCACAGATACGCAGTATTTT
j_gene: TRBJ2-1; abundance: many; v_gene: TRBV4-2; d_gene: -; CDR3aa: CASSQAPLRASYNEQFF; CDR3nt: TGTGCCAGCAGCCAGGCCCCCCTCAGGGCCTCCTACAATGAGCAGTTCTTC
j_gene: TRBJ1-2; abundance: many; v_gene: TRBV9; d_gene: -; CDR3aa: CASSVGGDSNYGYTF; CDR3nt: TGTGCCAGCAGCGTAGGAGGAGACTCTAACTATGGCTACACCTTC
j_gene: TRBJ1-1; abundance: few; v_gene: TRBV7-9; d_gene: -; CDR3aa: CAGSKGMNTEAFF; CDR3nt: TGTGCCGGCTCGAAGGGAATGAACACTGAAGCTTTCTTT
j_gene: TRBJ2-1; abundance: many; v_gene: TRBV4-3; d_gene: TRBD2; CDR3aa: CASSQALAGASNEQFF; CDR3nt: TGCGCCAGCAGCCAAGCTCTAGCGGGGGCTTCCAATGAGCAGTTCTTC
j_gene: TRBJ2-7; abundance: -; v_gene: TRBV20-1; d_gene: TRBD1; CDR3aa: CSVRRGQSSHEQYF; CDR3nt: TGCAGTGTTAGAAGGGGGCAGTCCTCCCACGAGCAGTACTTC
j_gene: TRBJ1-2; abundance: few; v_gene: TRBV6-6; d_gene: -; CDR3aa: CASSYPPEYGYTF; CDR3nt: TGTGCCAGCAGTTACCCCCCGGAGTATGGCTACACCTTC
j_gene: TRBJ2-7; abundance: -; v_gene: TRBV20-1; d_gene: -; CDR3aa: CSAIPGAHEQYF; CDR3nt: TGCAGTGCGATACCAGGGGCCCACGAGCAGTACTTC
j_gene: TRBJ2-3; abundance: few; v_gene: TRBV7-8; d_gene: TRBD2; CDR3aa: CASSPIAGSTDTQYF; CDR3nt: TGTGCCAGCAGCCCCATAGCGGGGAGCACAGATACGCAGTATTTT
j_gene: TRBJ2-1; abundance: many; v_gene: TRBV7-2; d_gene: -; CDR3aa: CASRPGPFNEQFF; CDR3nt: TGTGCCAGCAGACCAGGACCCTTCAATGAGCAGTTCTTC
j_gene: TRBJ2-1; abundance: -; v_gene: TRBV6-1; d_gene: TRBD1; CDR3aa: CCSSGTGSIDEQFF; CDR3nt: TGCTGCAGCAGTGGGACAGGCTCCATCGATGAGCAGTTCTTC
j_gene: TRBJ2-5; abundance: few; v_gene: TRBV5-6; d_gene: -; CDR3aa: CASSLRRVQETQYF; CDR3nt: TGTGCCAGCAGCTTGAGGCGGGTACAAGAGACCCAGTACTTC
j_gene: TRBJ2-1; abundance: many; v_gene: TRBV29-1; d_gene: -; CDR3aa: CSVDFGRYNEQFF; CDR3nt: TGCAGCGTTGACTTCGGCCGATACAATGAGCAGTTCTTC
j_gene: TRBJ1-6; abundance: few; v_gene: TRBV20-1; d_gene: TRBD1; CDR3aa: CSARGTGDPYNSPLHF; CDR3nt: TGCAGTGCTAGGGGGACAGGGGACCCCTATAATTCACCCCTCCACTTT